This T cell receptor (beta chain) was recovered during a study of T cell changes during pregnancy in multiple sclerosis (dated by TCRdb to about 2019). Regarding the complete study: The study examined how the T cell repertoire changed over the course of pregnancy in women with multiple sclerosis.

This clone was counted many times. Which antigen it targets is not known. Per-base quality was not reported, and no clone a single base away is much larger than it. CDR1 LGHNA and CDR2 YNFKEQ are derived from the germline V gene. Counted from cysteine to phenylalanine, this CDR3 has 15 amino acids. Of all the DNA, just the CDR3 is kept, 45 bases in frame from base 1. Trimming accounts for 0 bases at V and 4 bases at J, while the number of junction bases matched to no gene is 3. Libraries were built with the immunoSEQ multiplex PCR assay. The immuneACCESS repertoire file appears here via TCRdb, limited to in-frame rearrangements. These files lack a portion of the clones; in checked studies, under half of the deficit traces to unresolved V genes, and the cause of the others is not known. The sample table lists about 29,000 clones, approximately 90% of them with a count of one. The ten largest account for 6.2% of the sample.

The origin of this receptor is a female donor with multiple sclerosis, enrolled in a pregnancy study. The sequences come from CD8+ T cells from peripheral blood mononuclear cells, collected before pregnancy. This sequence uses TRBV4-2 and TRBJ2-1; 7 central bases correspond to TRBD2. The DNA is as follows: TGTGCCAGCAGCCAAGAGAGCGGGGATTACAATGAGCAGTTCTTC. Its protein product is CASSQESGDYNEQFF.